This T cell receptor beta chain was found in a study of blood T cell repertoires in COVID-19. Overall study: Sites across the United States, Italy and Spain contributed samples from acute and convalescent COVID-19. The cDNA or gDNA used as material had been derived from T cells, B-cell-depleted T cells, or PBMCs.

Study members were between 18 and 89 years old and lived in over 20 US regions. Researchers sorted participants into cohorts using their self-reported clinical history. The sample holds a few counts of this clone. V was cut by 1 base and J by 6 bases, with 14 bases left in between. Germline lookup yields CDR1 SGHTA and CDR2 FQGNSA. This CDR3 contains 15 residues. The table came from immunoSEQ multiplex PCR; TCRdb's copy has only in-frame clones and leaves some out. The data show some 240,000 clones, with roughly 88% seen just once and 2.5% to 3.5% held by the top ten. V is TRBV7-2 and J is TRBJ2-3; tentatively, D is TRBD2 (6 bases). Sequenced input: PBMCs or T cells enriched from blood (not recorded which). The sequence was obtained from a woman aged 40 to 50 who had been exposed to COVID-19. CDR3 loop: CASSLESGGRDTQYF. The CDR3 DNA reads TGTGCCAGCAGCTTAGAATCCGGGGGTAGGGATACGCAGTATTTT.